This TCR beta chain comes out of a study of vaccination and CD4 T cells after COVID-19. Study overall: The interval from dose two to post-vaccine sampling had a median of roughly 70 days, and it ranged from 14 to 241. In the control cultures, a CEFX pool, an HIV-1 Nef pool, or no peptide was supplied.

This clonotype has only a few counts. What it binds is unknown. The Oncomine TCR Beta short-read assay sequenced DNA from cultured CD4+ T cells. TCRdb analysed the PCR reads with MiXCR anew, one entry per CDR3 protein. The repertoire holds under 15,000 distinct CDR3 sequences, with about 36% as singletons. Sample treatment: approximately 9-day PBMC culture with coronavirus spike peptide pools or control peptides (ViraFEST assay). Peptide pools at approximately 10 ug/ml and IL-2 at around 10 IU/ml were added to cultures of 1.5 million to 2.5 million PBMCs per well. The CDR3 runs to 12 residues. CDR1 SGHTA and CDR2 FQGNSA come from the germline V gene. Trimming removed 4 bases from V and 8 bases from J; junction bases left unmatched: 2.

The source material was cultured CD4+ T cells from blood. This TCR was sampled from a human donor with COVID-19. The chain links TRBV7-2 to TRBJ1-1; 9 bases agree with TRBD1. The CDR3 DNA reads TGTGCCAGCAGCTACAGGGGGCTAGAAGCTTTCTTT. Amino acids: CASSYRGLEAFF.